The present T cell receptor beta chain was sequenced within a study of OX40 agonist ivuxolimab in advanced cancers. The CDR3 has 16 amino acids. Germline CDR1 reads LNHNV; CDR2 reads YYDKDF (reference sequence). V was pared by 0 bases and J by 4 bases, with 12 bases between. Data came from immunoSEQ multiplex PCR; TCRdb stores just in-frame clones and leaves some out. The top ten clones hold approximately 14% of a sample with more than 60,000 clones, roughly nine tenths of them seen once. Sequenced material: CD4+ or CD8+ T cells sorted from blood, taken in a trial of the OX40 agonist ivuxolimab. This chain links TRBV15 with TRBJ2-2, with a tentative D call TRBD2 (6 bases). This TCR derives from an adult with an advanced solid tumor such as melanoma, head and neck, liver or kidney cancer. The CDR3 sequence: CATSRDGSRVTGELFF. The CDR3 DNA follows: TGTGCCACCAGCAGAGACGGGAGTAGGGTCACCGGGGAGCTGTTTTTT.